This entry lists 27 T cell receptor beta chains sequenced from one sample in a study of T cell repertoires in cytomegalovirus infection. TCRdb itself ran the reads through MiXCR, one entry per CDR3 protein. The sample consists of some 150,000 distinct CDR3 sequences, about 6.1% of them appearing once. Input material: PBMCs. The receptors were gathered from a human donor in good health (CMV status not recorded). Some clones in this sample may be carry-over from other donors' samples.

In this sample, this clonotype turned up many times. This chain connects TRBV11-2 to TRBJ2-4; no firm D call. V was shortened by 1 base and J by 7 bases, with 8 bases between the two germline ends. The CDR3 sequence is 13 residues long. From germline, CDR1 is SGHAT and CDR2 FQNNGV. CDR3 loop: CASSLVGTNIQYF. CDR3 DNA: TGTGCCAGCAGCTTAGTGGGTACCAACATTCAGTACTTC.

This clonotype was seen at least ten times. The chain is built from TRBV7-6 and TRBJ2-3; D is possibly TRBD1 or TRBD2 (5 bases each). V gave up 5 bases and J gave up 1 base, with 13 bases separating them. CDR3 length: 15 residues. Germline lookup yields CDR1 SGHVS and CDR2 FNYEAQ. The CDR3 coding sequence is TGTGCCAGCAGCCTTTGGCAGGGAGGCACAGATACGCAGTATTTT. Protein sequence: CASSLWQGGTDTQYF.

This clonotype was counted at least ten times. The J gene is TRBJ1-1, the V gene TRBV6-2 or TRBV6-3; D not resolved. This CDR3 is 14 amino acids long. Germline assignment: CDR1 MNHEY and CDR2 SVGEGT. Trimming removed 6 bases from V and 1 base from J, with 12 bases in between. CDR3 in amino acids: CASRHGPGNTEAFF. The CDR3 DNA reads as TGTGCCAGCAGACACGGACCCGGGAACACTGAAGCTTTCTTT.

The chain links TRBV20-1 to TRBJ2-5; the match to TRBD2 covers 11 bases. J was trimmed by 2 bases and V by 5 bases; bases with no gene match: 13. There are 17 residues in the CDR3. The germline CDR1 and CDR2 sequences are DFQATT and SNEGSKA (reference sequence). The CDR3: CSAGGTRLAGFQETQYF. DNA of the CDR3: TGCAGTGCTGGAGGAACCCGACTAGCGGGGTTTCAAGAGACCCAGTACTTC.

This clonotype was found many times. V gene TRBV7-9 combines with J gene TRBJ1-1, with 9 bases aligning to TRBD1. The CDR3 spans 15 residues. After removal of 5 bases from V and 5 bases from J, the junction contained 9 bases not matched to a gene. The germline gives CDR1 SEHNR, CDR2 FQNEAQ (reference sequence). The CDR3, as DNA: TGTGCCAGCAGCACTACCGGGACAGGGCGGACTGAAGCTTTCTTT. This encodes CASSTTGTGRTEAFF.

This clonotype was picked up a small number of times. This chain links TRBV2 with TRBJ1-3; D gene unclear. Germline CDR1 SNHLY, CDR2 FYNNEI. V lost 4 bases, J lost 4 bases, and 17 bases lay in between. The CDR3 sequence is 16 residues long. CDR3 amino acids: CASSVLVGVRGNTIYF. The DNA for the CDR3 is TGTGCCAGCAGTGTCCTCGTCGGGGTTAGGGGAAACACCATATATTTT. The full variable domain, its missing parts supplied by reference TRBV2 and TRBJ1-3, is EPEVTQTPSHQVTQMGQEVILRCVPISNHLYFYWYRQILGQKVEFLVSFYNNEISEKSEIFDDQFSVERPDGSNFTLKIRSTKLEDSAMYFCASSVLVGVRGNTIYFGEGSWLTVV.

This clonotype has a handful of counts. The CDR3 DNA reads as TGTGCCAGTAGTATTTTAGCGGGGGGTATGGACAATGAGCAGTTCTTC. It yields the protein CASSILAGGMDNEQFF. The V gene is TRBV19, the J gene TRBJ2-1; 10 bases are a match to TRBD2. CDR3 size: 16 residues. V lost 3 bases to trimming and J lost 5 bases; unmatched junction nucleotides: 7. In germline, CDR1 is LNHDA, CDR2 SQIVND (reference sequence).

This chain uses TRBV5-1 with TRBJ2-7; D is perhaps TRBD2 (5 bases). Trimming took off 0 bases at V and 4 bases at J, with 14 bases between the two ends. The germline gives CDR1 SGHRS, CDR2 YFSETQ. CDR3 length equals 15 residues. The CDR3 nucleotides are TGCGCCAGCAGCTTGGTGGCGAAGGAGGAATACGAGCAGTACTTC. Protein sequence: CASSLVAKEEYEQYF.

This clonotype was found many times. One end of the junction does not line up with germline, which may come from a read error. V usage is TRBV2 and J usage is TRBJ1-1; D not resolved. Germline assignment: CDR1 SNHLY and CDR2 FYNNEI. This CDR3 comprises 15 residues. DNA for the CDR3: TGTGCCAGCAGGGAAGAGGGTGGAGGGAACACTGAAGCTTTCTTT. It is translated as CASREEGGGNTEAFF.

This clonotype was detected ten times or more. J is TRBJ1-2 and V is TRBV7-2; TRBD1 might be the D (6 bases). Trimming removed 0 bases at V and 6 bases at J, with 20 bases between. CDR1 is SGHTA, CDR2 FQGNSA, per germline. CDR3 length: 17 residues. The CDR3 protein is CASSLAHRSGGGDGYTF. In DNA, the CDR3 is TGTGCCAGCAGCTTAGCCCACCGGTCGGGAGGGGGTGATGGCTACACCTTC.

This clonotype has just a few counts. The chain has TRBV20-1 and TRBJ2-7, with 8 positions matching TRBD1. The germline CDR1 and CDR2 sequences are DFQATT and SNEGSKA (reference sequence). The trim removed 8 bases at V and 1 base at J, leaving 10 bases unmatched. The CDR3 sequence is 14 residues long. The DNA of the CDR3 is TGCAGTTTAAGACGGACAGGGCCATCCTACGAGCAGTACTTC. This gives the protein CSLRRTGPSYEQYF.

This clonotype was observed a few times. The CDR3 DNA reads TGCAGCGGCGGAACCCCTCCCTACAATGAGCAGTTCTTC. Amino acid sequence: CSGGTPPYNEQFF. The rearrangement uses TRBV29-1 and TRBJ2-1; no definite D call. This CDR3 contains 13 residues. Deletions cut 7 bases from V and 2 bases from J, with 12 bases between. Germline values: CDR1 SQVTM, CDR2 ANQGSEA.

This clonotype was observed many times. V usage is TRBV7-3 and J usage is TRBJ2-2, with D perhaps TRBD2 (6 bases). Trimming removed 2 bases at V and 4 bases at J, with 11 bases between. CDR3 length: 15 residues. CDR1 SGHTA and CDR2 FQGTGA come from the germline V gene. The CDR3 DNA follows: TGTGCCAGCAGCTTATTCGTGGGGGGCACCGGGGAGCTGTTTTTT. This translates into CASSLFVGGTGELFF. The variable domain in full, completed from reference TRBV7-3 and TRBJ2-2, reads GAGVSQTPSNKVTEKGKYVELRCDPISGHTALYWYRQSLGQGPEFLIYFQGTGAADDSGLPNDRFFAVRPEGSVSTLKIQRTERGDSAVYLCASSLFVGGTGELFFGEGSRLTVL.

This clonotype came up many times. This rearrangement joins TRBV5-8 to TRBJ1-1; TRBD1 matches 12 bases. Trimming at V came to 2 bases and at J to 4 bases, leaving 9 bases not matched to a gene. Germline CDR1 and CDR2: SGHTS and YDEGEE. This CDR3 is 17 amino acids long. The chain's CDR3 is CASSFLGTGGRTTEAFF. CDR3 nucleotides: TGTGCCAGCAGCTTCCTAGGGACAGGGGGCAGGACCACTGAAGCTTTCTTT. The whole variable domain, remainder taken from reference TRBV5-8 and TRBJ1-1, is EAGVTQSPTHLIKTRGQQATLRCSPISGHTSVYWYQQALGLGLQFLLWYDEGEERNRGNFPPRFSGRQFPNYSSELNVNALELEDSALYLCASSFLGTGGRTTEAFFGQGTRLTVV.

The table lists this clonotype with a few counts. CDR3 residues: CSAQKPLASGGYNEQFF. The CDR3 DNA follows: TGCAGTGCTCAGAAACCCTTGGCTAGCGGGGGTTACAATGAGCAGTTCTTC. The rearrangement joins TRBV20-1 to TRBJ2-1; 10 bases fit TRBD2. With V trimmed by 5 bases and J by 4 bases, 14 bases remained unmatched. Germline V gene lookup returns CDR1 DFQATT and CDR2 SNEGSKA (reference sequence). This CDR3 has 17 amino acids.

This clonotype was detected ten times or more. The chain carries TRBV7-2 and TRBJ2-7; no clear D. Deletions cut 0 bases from V and 5 bases from J, with 14 bases between. The CDR3 consists of 15 residues. Germline V lookup: CDR1 SGHTA, CDR2 FQGNSA. The CDR3 here is CASSLASEGIHEQYF. The CDR3 DNA is TGTGCCAGCAGCTTAGCGTCAGAAGGGATCCACGAGCAGTACTTC.

Ten or more counts support this clonotype. This chain links TRBV7-2 with TRBJ1-2, with TRBD1 matching 10 bases. Trimming cost V 5 bases and J 5 bases; bases outside gene matches: 5. The CDR3 extends over 14 amino acids. Germline CDR1 SGHTA, CDR2 FQGNSA. The CDR3 sequence: CASSPTDRGYGYTF. CDR3 sequence (DNA): TGTGCCAGCAGCCCAACGGACAGGGGGTATGGCTACACCTTC.

This clonotype was observed many times. The chain uses TRBV29-1 and TRBJ1-1, with unresolved D. The CDR3 runs 12 residues. V was cut by 3 bases and J by 3 bases, with 8 bases left in between. Germline CDR1 is SQVTM and CDR2 is ANQGSEA. DNA for the CDR3: TGCAGCGTTGATAGGGTTCACACTGAAGCTTTCTTT. Translating gives CSVDRVHTEAFF.

At least ten counts were recorded for this clonotype. The chain carries TRBV7-2 and TRBJ2-3; 8 bases fit TRBD2. Germline V CDR1 and CDR2: SGHTA, FQGNSA. The CDR3 covers 13 residues. Losses at the gene ends were 5 bases for V and 6 bases for J; bases not matched to a gene: 4. This CDR3 is CASSRGLADTQYF. DNA of the CDR3: TGTGCCAGCAGCCGAGGACTAGCCGATACGCAGTATTTT.

This clonotype was counted at least ten times. The chain has TRBV7-9 and TRBJ1-4; D is undetermined. The length of the CDR3 is 12 residues. V gave up 5 bases and J gave up 7 bases, with 8 bases separating them. Germline values: CDR1 SEHNR, CDR2 FQNEAQ (reference sequence). The chain's CDR3 is CASSTGGEKLFF. The CDR3 nucleotides are TGTGCCAGCAGCACGGGTGGTGAAAAACTGTTTTTT.

Ten or more counts support this clonotype. The CDR3 spells CASSLVSYNEQFF. CDR3 nucleotide sequence: TGTGCCAGCAGCTTAGTGTCGTACAATGAGCAGTTCTTC. This rearrangement joins TRBV7-9 to TRBJ2-1; no firm D call. The CDR3 totals 13 residues. The V gene lost 1 base and the J gene lost 4 bases, with 5 bases spanning the gap. Germline CDR1 SEHNR, CDR2 FQNEAQ (reference sequence).

This clonotype was counted only a few times. The CDR3 DNA reads as TGTGCCAGCAGCACAATCGGGACAGGGTCAGCCTACGAGCAGTACTTC. This encodes CASSTIGTGSAYEQYF. V and J are TRBV5-6 and TRBJ2-7; 9 bases map to TRBD1. CDR3 length: 16 residues. Unmatched junction bases numbered 10, after V lost 4 bases and J lost 2 bases. Germline CDR1 is SGHDT and CDR2 is YYEEEE.

This clonotype was detected ten times or more. The rearrangement links TRBV2 to TRBJ2-2, with TRBD1 matching 9 bases. Germline values: CDR1 SNHLY, CDR2 FYNNEI. There are 16 residues in the CDR3. V lost 5 bases to trimming and J lost 6 bases; unmatched junction nucleotides: 10. This CDR3 reads CASSQTGTGRSGELFF. The CDR3, as DNA: TGTGCCAGCAGTCAGACCGGGACAGGGCGGTCCGGGGAGCTGTTTTTT.

In this sample, this clonotype turned up once. A read error may explain this, as a much larger clone is one base away. The CDR3 end shows no conserved phenylalanine or tryptophan, and so a read error is likely. V gene TRBV6-2 or TRBV6-3 combines with J gene TRBJ1-1; D may be TRBD1 (6 bases). The length of the CDR3 is 19 residues. The V gene's germline CDR1 is MNHEY and CDR2 SVGEGT. Trimming pared 2 bases from V and 0 bases from J, leaving 22 bases between. The CDR3 DNA is TGTGCCAGCAGTTACAACCCCTCGGCAGGGGCCTCGTTGAACACTGAAGCTTTCTTG. Translation gives CASSYNPSAGASLNTEAFL.

The chain is built from TRBV20-1 and TRBJ1-2, with D uncertain. Germline V lookup: CDR1 DFQATT, CDR2 SNEGSKA (reference sequence). This CDR3 is 14 amino acids long. V lost 3 bases and J lost 0, with 11 bases in between. CDR3 sequence: CSASYGVANYGYTF. CDR3 sequence (DNA): TGCAGTGCTAGTTACGGGGTAGCTAACTATGGCTACACCTTC.

The rearrangement uses TRBV12-3 or TRBV12-4 and TRBJ1-1; D not certain. V dropped 6 bases and J dropped 0 bases, with 8 bases sitting between them. This CDR3 spans 13 amino acids. The CDR3: CASRGGLNTEAFF. The CDR3 nucleotides read TGTGCCAGCAGGGGCGGCCTGAACACTGAAGCTTTCTTT.

The table lists this clonotype with many counts. The V and J genes are TRBV19 and TRBJ1-5; unclear D gene. Deletions cut 7 bases from V and 0 bases from J, with 7 bases between. Germline CDR1 is LNHDA and CDR2 is SQIVND (reference sequence). The CDR3 has 13 amino acids. The CDR3 protein is CASTGYSNQPQHF. CDR3 DNA: TGTGCCAGTACGGGATATAGCAATCAGCCCCAGCATTTT.